Listed below are T cell receptor beta chains from one sample, sequenced in a study of blood T cells in healthy people across ages. TCRdb used MiXCR to reprocess the 5' RACE reads, holding one entry per CDR3 protein. This sample has roughly 1,700,000 distinct CDR3 sequences, with about 28% found just once. Input material: blood. These receptors came from a woman aged 30 to 39 in good health. Each CDR3 is given with its conserved first and last residue. D genes are given only for firm matches. Where a row states a size, it is once, few, many or the class of an expanded clone; other rows omit it.

v_call,j_call,clone_size,d_call,cdr3_aa,cdr3_nt
TRBV7-2,TRBJ2-3,many,.,CASSRDSRADTQYF,TGTGCCAGCAGCCGGGACTCCCGCGCAGATACGCAGTATTTT
TRBV7-2,TRBJ2-7,many,.,CASSLGGRPYEQYF,TGTGCCAGCAGCTTAGGGGGTAGGCCCTACGAGCAGTACTTC
TRBV5-1,TRBJ2-3,.,.,CASSLAGAGSRTDTQYF,TGCGCCAGCAGCTTGGCAGGTGCGGGGAGCCGCACAGATACGCAGTATTTT
TRBV7-9,TRBJ2-1,.,.,CASSLGVGLPFF,TGTGCCAGCAGCTTAGGAGTCGGACTTCCGTTCTTC
TRBV6-5,TRBJ1-2,.,TRBD1,CASSYFEGARTGGGYTF,TGTGCCAGCAGTTACTTCGAGGGGGCGAGAACGGGAGGCGGCTACACCTTC
TRBV6-6,TRBJ2-3,.,TRBD2,CASSLKRGGSTDTQYF,TGTGCCAGCAGTCTCAAGCGGGGGGGGAGCACAGATACGCAGTATTTT
TRBV7-2,TRBJ2-4,many,TRBD2,CASSLGGGQNIQYF,TGTGCCAGCAGCCTGGGGGGGGGACAAAACATTCAGTACTTC
TRBV12-5,TRBJ2-7,.,TRBD1,CASGLVTGGPYEQYF,TGTGCTAGTGGTTTGGTAACAGGGGGGCCCTACGAGCAGTACTTC
TRBV10-3,TRBJ2-7,many,.,CAISQLAGLYEQYF,TGTGCCATCAGCCAACTAGCTGGCCTCTACGAGCAGTACTTC
TRBV20-1,TRBJ2-3,many,.,CSARPPSLDTQYF,TGCAGTGCTAGACCACCCTCTCTGGATACGCAGTATTTT
TRBV11-2,TRBJ2-7,few,TRBD1,CASSSGQPSRYEQYF,TGTGCCAGCAGCTCGGGACAGCCATCCCGATACGAGCAGTACTTC
TRBV5-4,TRBJ1-2,many,.,CASSSQLRGVHSYTF,TGTGCCAGCAGTTCCCAACTCCGGGGGGTGCATAGCTACACCTTC
TRBV29-1,TRBJ1-5,.,.,CGVESSPGQPQHF,TGCGGCGTTGAGTCCTCCCCCGGCCAGCCCCAGCATTTT
TRBV9,TRBJ2-1,.,.,CASSVDAGLKGEQFF,TGTGCCAGCAGCGTAGATGCGGGGCTTAAGGGTGAGCAGTTCTTC
TRBV7-2,TRBJ2-1,.,.,CASSSTATSSYNEQFF,TGTGCCAGCAGCTCCACCGCTACGAGCTCCTACAATGAGCAGTTCTTC
TRBV10-3,TRBJ1-6,.,.,CATTVSSYNSPLHF,TGTGCCACCACAGTGAGCTCCTATAATTCACCCCTCCACTTT
TRBV5-5,TRBJ2-3,.,TRBD2,CASSLALAGGLKADTQYF,TGTGCCAGCAGCTTAGCACTAGCGGGTGGACTGAAGGCAGATACGCAGTATTTT
TRBV5-6,TRBJ2-3,.,.,CASSPRWGGTDTQYF,TGTGCCAGCAGCCCACGTTGGGGGGGCACAGATACGCAGTATTTT
TRBV28,TRBJ2-3,few,TRBD2,CASSSGLAGYTDTPYF,TGTGCCAGCAGTTCCGGACTAGCGGGATACACAGATACGCCGTATTTT
TRBV6-5,TRBJ1-5,.,TRBD1,CACSQRQGNQPQHF,TGTGCCTGCAGTCAACGACAGGGTAATCAGCCCCAGCATTTT
TRBV18,TRBJ2-6,.,.,CASSISTGANVLTF,TGTGCCAGCTCAATCAGCACTGGGGCCAACGTCCTGACTTTC
TRBV6-1,TRBJ2-6,.,.,CASSRRQGLSGANVLTF,TGTGCCAGCAGCCGTAGGCAAGGGCTCTCTGGGGCCAACGTCCTGACTTTC
TRBV7-9,TRBJ2-7,.,TRBD1,CASIFNRGEQYF,TGTGCCAGCATCTTCAACAGGGGTGAGCAGTACTTC
TRBV10-3,TRBJ1-1,large,.,CAISLGRAEGFEAFF,TGTGCCATCAGCCTGGGACGCGCCGAGGGATTCGAAGCTTTCTTT